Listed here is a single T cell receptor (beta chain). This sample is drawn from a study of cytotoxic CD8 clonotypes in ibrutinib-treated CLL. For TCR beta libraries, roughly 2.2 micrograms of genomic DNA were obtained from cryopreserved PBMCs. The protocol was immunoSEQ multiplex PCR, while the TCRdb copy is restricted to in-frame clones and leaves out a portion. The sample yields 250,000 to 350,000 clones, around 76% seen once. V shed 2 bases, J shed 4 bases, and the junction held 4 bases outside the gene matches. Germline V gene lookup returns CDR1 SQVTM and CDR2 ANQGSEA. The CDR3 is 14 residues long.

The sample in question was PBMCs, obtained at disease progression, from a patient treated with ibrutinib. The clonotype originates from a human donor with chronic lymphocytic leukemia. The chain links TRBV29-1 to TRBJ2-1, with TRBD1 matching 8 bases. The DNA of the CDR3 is TGCAGCGTTGAAACAGGGGGTTCTTACAATGAGCAGTTCTTC. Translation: CSVETGGSYNEQFF.